A selection of T cell receptor beta chains follows, all from one sample in a study of blood T cell repertoires in COVID-19. Produced via immunoSEQ multiplex PCR; TCRdb's table is partial and in-frame only. Altogether 390,000 or so clones are present, about four fifths being singletons, with the ten largest covering about 4.9%. The sample was PBMCs or T cells enriched from blood (not recorded which). The origin of the receptors is a woman aged 45-65 years who had recovered from COVID-19. CDR3s include the opening cysteine and the closing phenylalanine or tryptophan. The D gene is left open where the match is weak. Clone sizes are given selectively: once, few, many, or a class where the clone is expanded.

clone size: few
J gene: TRBJ2-2
D gene: -
V gene: TRBV2
CDR3 DNA: TGTGCCAGCAGCCAGGAGGGGGCAGCGAACACCGGGGAGCTGTTTTTT
CDR3 protein: CASSQEGAANTGELFF

clone size: -
J gene: TRBJ1-6
D gene: TRBD1
V gene: TRBV4-1
CDR3 DNA: TGCGCCAGCAGCCAGGCCGGGACAGGGGATAATTCACCCCTCCACTTT
CDR3 protein: CASSQAGTGDNSPLHF

clone size: -
J gene: TRBJ1-5
D gene: -
V gene: TRBV6-5
CDR3 DNA: TGTGCCAGCAGTTACTATGGAACAGGTTACAATCAGCCCCAGCATTTT
CDR3 protein: CASSYYGTGYNQPQHF

clone size: -
J gene: TRBJ2-1
D gene: TRBD1
V gene: TRBV19
CDR3 DNA: TGTGCCAGTAGTATAGGGTTCCTCTCGGGGGCAGGGGGCTACTACAATGAGCAGTTCTTC
CDR3 protein: CASSIGFLSGAGGYYNEQFF

clone size: -
J gene: TRBJ2-3
D gene: TRBD2
V gene: TRBV30
CDR3 DNA: TGTGCGAGACTAGCGGGAGGGGCAGATACGCAGTATTTT
CDR3 protein: CARLAGGADTQYF

clone size: -
J gene: TRBJ1-1
D gene: -
V gene: TRBV5-1
CDR3 DNA: TGCGCCAGCAGCTTGGGCACAGGGATCCCTGAAGCTTTCTTT
CDR3 protein: CASSLGTGIPEAFF

clone size: -
J gene: TRBJ2-1
D gene: -
V gene: TRBV3-1/TRBV3-2
CDR3 DNA: TGTGCCAGCAGCCAAGTCGACCTCGCGGCCACGAGCTCCTACAATGAGCAGTTCTTC
CDR3 protein: CASSQVDLAATSSYNEQFF

clone size: -
J gene: TRBJ2-2
D gene: TRBD2
V gene: TRBV19
CDR3 DNA: TGTGCCAGTAGTATAAAACTAGCGGGATCCTACACCGGGGAGCTGTTTTTT
CDR3 protein: CASSIKLAGSYTGELFF

clone size: -
J gene: TRBJ2-1
D gene: TRBD2
V gene: TRBV5-1
CDR3 DNA: TGCGCCAGCAGCTTGGCACTAGCGGGAGACAATGAGCAGTTCTTC
CDR3 protein: CASSLALAGDNEQFF

clone size: -
J gene: TRBJ2-2
D gene: -
V gene: TRBV6-5
CDR3 DNA: TGTGCCAGCACCCTTCTGAACACCGGGGAGCTGTTTTTT
CDR3 protein: CASTLLNTGELFF

clone size: -
J gene: TRBJ2-5
D gene: -
V gene: TRBV2
CDR3 DNA: TGTGCCAGCAGTGATCAGGATACCCAAGAGACCCAGTACTTC
CDR3 protein: CASSDQDTQETQYF

clone size: -
J gene: TRBJ1-4
D gene: -
V gene: TRBV10-3
CDR3 DNA: TGTGCCATCAGTGAATCAGGGGTTAATGAAAAACTGTTTTTT
CDR3 protein: CAISESGVNEKLFF

clone size: -
J gene: TRBJ2-1
D gene: TRBD1
V gene: TRBV7-9
CDR3 DNA: TGTGCCAGCAGCCAAGCAGGGGGCGAGGGGCAGTTCTTC
CDR3 protein: CASSQAGGEGQFF

clone size: once
J gene: TRBJ2-6
D gene: -
V gene: TRBV6-2/TRBV6-3
CDR3 DNA: TGTGCCAGCAGTCCAATGGGGAGTGGGGCCAACGTCCTGACTTTC
CDR3 protein: CASSPMGSGANVLTF

clone size: -
J gene: TRBJ2-1
D gene: TRBD2
V gene: TRBV3-1/TRBV3-2
CDR3 DNA: TGTGCCAGCAGCCAAGAGTCCCTAGCGGGGGATGAGCAGTTCTTC
CDR3 protein: CASSQESLAGDEQFF

clone size: once
J gene: TRBJ2-1
D gene: TRBD2
V gene: TRBV7-9
CDR3 DNA: TGTGCCAGCAGCCCACACCAACTAGCGGGGGGTGATGAGCAGTTCTTC
CDR3 protein: CASSPHQLAGGDEQFF

clone size: -
J gene: TRBJ2-3
D gene: -
V gene: TRBV19
CDR3 DNA: TGTGCCAGTAGTATAGGCTCGGCGGGCACAGATACGCAGTATTTT
CDR3 protein: CASSIGSAGTDTQYF

clone size: -
J gene: TRBJ1-1
D gene: -
V gene: TRBV6-5
CDR3 DNA: TGTGCCAGCAGGGGGCACGGTGAAGCTTTCTTT
CDR3 protein: CASRGHGEAFF

clone size: -
J gene: TRBJ1-2
D gene: -
V gene: TRBV6-2/TRBV6-3
CDR3 DNA: TGTGCCAGCAGTTCAGGGGCCTATGGCTACACCTTC
CDR3 protein: CASSSGAYGYTF

clone size: -
J gene: TRBJ2-7
D gene: -
V gene: TRBV6-5
CDR3 DNA: TGTGCCAGCAGGGTGAGCTCCTACGAGCAGTACTTC
CDR3 protein: CASRVSSYEQYF

clone size: -
J gene: TRBJ2-7
D gene: TRBD1
V gene: TRBV7-9
CDR3 DNA: TGTGCCAGCAGTTCGTCCCGGGACAGGGTCTACGAGCAGTACTTC
CDR3 protein: CASSSSRDRVYEQYF

clone size: -
J gene: TRBJ1-1
D gene: -
V gene: TRBV15
CDR3 DNA: TGTGCCACCAGCACAGGGACATTACACACTGAAGCTTTCTTT
CDR3 protein: CATSTGTLHTEAFF

clone size: once
J gene: TRBJ1-1
D gene: -
V gene: TRBV3-1/TRBV3-2
CDR3 DNA: TGTGCCAGCAGCCAAGACTTCCTACAGGGTTCCTCGGGGGCTTTCTTT
CDR3 protein: CASSQDFLQGSSGAFF

clone size: -
J gene: TRBJ1-1
D gene: TRBD1
V gene: TRBV18
CDR3 DNA: TGTGCCAGCTCACCACTGACAGGGAACATAGACGCTGAAGCTTTCTTT
CDR3 protein: CASSPLTGNIDAEAFF

clone size: -
J gene: TRBJ2-7
D gene: -
V gene: TRBV7-2
CDR3 DNA: TGTGCCAGCAGCTTAGCCCCAGGGGATCATTACGAGCAGTACTTC
CDR3 protein: CASSLAPGDHYEQYF

clone size: -
J gene: TRBJ2-3
D gene: TRBD2
V gene: TRBV9
CDR3 DNA: TGTGCCAGCAGCACCGGACTAGCGGGGCCGAACACAGATACGCAGTATTTT
CDR3 protein: CASSTGLAGPNTDTQYF

clone size: -
J gene: TRBJ1-1
D gene: -
V gene: TRBV6-5
CDR3 DNA: TGTGCCAGCGCACGCGCTGGAGGCACTGAAGCTTTCTTT
CDR3 protein: CASARAGGTEAFF

clone size: -
J gene: TRBJ1-2
D gene: -
V gene: TRBV19
CDR3 DNA: TGTGCCAGTAGTCTCCGGGACACGTATGGCTACACCTTC
CDR3 protein: CASSLRDTYGYTF

clone size: -
J gene: TRBJ2-5
D gene: -
V gene: TRBV5-1
CDR3 DNA: TGCGCCAGCAGCCCCCAGAGGGGAGGAGAGACCCAGTACTTC
CDR3 protein: CASSPQRGGETQYF

clone size: -
J gene: TRBJ2-7
D gene: TRBD2
V gene: TRBV9
CDR3 DNA: TGTGCCAGCAGCGGGGCTAGCGGGAGATACGAGCAGTACTTC
CDR3 protein: CASSGASGRYEQYF

clone size: few
J gene: TRBJ1-4
D gene: -
V gene: TRBV3-1/TRBV3-2
CDR3 DNA: TGTGCCAGCAGCCAAGAATCAGGAACTAGCGAAAAACTGTTTTTT
CDR3 protein: CASSQESGTSEKLFF

clone size: -
J gene: TRBJ1-6
D gene: -
V gene: TRBV6-4
CDR3 DNA: TGTGCCAGCAGTGAAACGGGGGATTCACCCCTCCACTTT
CDR3 protein: CASSETGDSPLHF

clone size: few
J gene: TRBJ1-6
D gene: TRBD1
V gene: TRBV6-5
CDR3 DNA: TGTGCCAGCAGTTACTACGGGACAGTAGATAATTCACCCCTCCACTTT
CDR3 protein: CASSYYGTVDNSPLHF

clone size: -
J gene: TRBJ1-2
D gene: TRBD1
V gene: TRBV11-3
CDR3 DNA: TGTGCCAGCAGCTCCAGACAGGGTAACTATGGCTACACCTTC
CDR3 protein: CASSSRQGNYGYTF

clone size: -
J gene: TRBJ1-5
D gene: -
V gene: TRBV12-5
CDR3 DNA: TGTGCTAGTGGTTTTCTCACTAGCAGATCCCAGCATTTT
CDR3 protein: CASGFLTSRSQHF

clone size: -
J gene: TRBJ1-1
D gene: -
V gene: TRBV11-3
CDR3 DNA: TGTGCCAGCAGGGACACGACGACCTCGAACACTGAAGCTTTCTTT
CDR3 protein: CASRDTTTSNTEAFF

clone size: -
J gene: TRBJ1-2
D gene: -
V gene: TRBV28
CDR3 DNA: TGTGCCAGCAGTGCAATCCAGGGAAGTAGCTTC
CDR3 protein: CASSAIQGSSF

clone size: -
J gene: TRBJ2-2
D gene: TRBD2
V gene: TRBV5-1
CDR3 DNA: TGCGCCAGCAGCTTGGGGGGGACTAGCGTCACCGGGGAGCTGTTTTTT
CDR3 protein: CASSLGGTSVTGELFF

clone size: -
J gene: TRBJ1-5
D gene: -
V gene: TRBV3-1/TRBV3-2
CDR3 DNA: TGTGCCAGCAGCCCTCTAGCTGACAATCAGCCCCAGCATTTT
CDR3 protein: CASSPLADNQPQHF

clone size: -
J gene: TRBJ2-7
D gene: -
V gene: TRBV13
CDR3 DNA: TGTGCCAGCAGCTTAGGACTGAGATCCTACGAGCAGTACTTC
CDR3 protein: CASSLGLRSYEQYF

clone size: -
J gene: TRBJ2-3
D gene: -
V gene: TRBV27
CDR3 DNA: TGTGCCAGTTCCGGGGGGCTCACAGATACGCAGTATTTT
CDR3 protein: CASSGGLTDTQYF

clone size: -
J gene: TRBJ1-1
D gene: -
V gene: TRBV5-6
CDR3 DNA: TGTGCCAGCAGCTTGGCAGGGAACACTGAAGCTTTCTTT
CDR3 protein: CASSLAGNTEAFF

clone size: -
J gene: TRBJ1-1
D gene: -
V gene: TRBV19
CDR3 DNA: TGTGCCAGTAGTGAATGGGGCCAGGGTTCAACTGAAGCTTTCTTT
CDR3 protein: CASSEWGQGSTEAFF

clone size: -
J gene: TRBJ2-1
D gene: -
V gene: TRBV6-2/TRBV6-3
CDR3 DNA: TGTGCCAGCAACCCCCTATCGAATGAGCAGTTCTTC
CDR3 protein: CASNPLSNEQFF

clone size: few
J gene: TRBJ1-1
D gene: -
V gene: TRBV7-9
CDR3 DNA: TGTGCCAGCAGCTTCCTCTCAGAGAACACTGAAGCTTTCTTT
CDR3 protein: CASSFLSENTEAFF

clone size: -
J gene: TRBJ2-2
D gene: -
V gene: TRBV2
CDR3 DNA: TGTGCCAGCAGTGTATCGGGGGACGGGGAGCTGTTTTTT
CDR3 protein: CASSVSGDGELFF

clone size: -
J gene: TRBJ1-4
D gene: -
V gene: TRBV19
CDR3 DNA: TGTGCCAGTTCTAGTAGAGGATATAATGAAAAACTGTTTTTT
CDR3 protein: CASSSRGYNEKLFF

clone size: -
J gene: TRBJ1-2
D gene: -
V gene: TRBV15
CDR3 DNA: TGTGCCACCAGCAGAGATCAGGGTCGAGTCTATGGCTACACCTTC
CDR3 protein: CATSRDQGRVYGYTF

clone size: -
J gene: TRBJ1-2
D gene: -
V gene: TRBV12-3/TRBV12-4
CDR3 DNA: TGTGCCAGCCATAAGGGGGGGATCTATGGCTACACCTTC
CDR3 protein: CASHKGGIYGYTF

clone size: few
J gene: TRBJ1-1
D gene: TRBD1
V gene: TRBV7-2
CDR3 DNA: TGTGCCAGCAGCTTAGGACAGGGGGACACTGAAGCTTTCTTT
CDR3 protein: CASSLGQGDTEAFF

clone size: -
J gene: TRBJ2-2
D gene: TRBD2
V gene: TRBV27
CDR3 DNA: TGTGCCAGCCACTCGATCGTAGCGGGAGTCACCGGGGAGCTGTTTTTT
CDR3 protein: CASHSIVAGVTGELFF

clone size: -
J gene: TRBJ1-2
D gene: TRBD1
V gene: TRBV6-5
CDR3 DNA: TGTGCCAGCAGTCTCGATCTGACAGGGTACTCTGGCTACACCTTC
CDR3 protein: CASSLDLTGYSGYTF

clone size: -
J gene: TRBJ1-2
D gene: TRBD1
V gene: TRBV4-1
CDR3 DNA: TGCGCCAGCAGCCAAGTAGTGGCAGGGGGCGGCTACACCTTC
CDR3 protein: CASSQVVAGGGYTF

clone size: -
J gene: TRBJ2-1
D gene: TRBD2
V gene: TRBV3-1/TRBV3-2
CDR3 DNA: TGTGCCAGCAGCCAACGGACTAGCGGGGGAAGCTCCTACAATGAGCAGTTCTTC
CDR3 protein: CASSQRTSGGSSYNEQFF

clone size: -
J gene: TRBJ1-4
D gene: -
V gene: TRBV5-5
CDR3 DNA: TGTGCCAGCAGCCATACGACGTGGGGAGTCAATGAAAAACTGTTTTTT
CDR3 protein: CASSHTTWGVNEKLFF

clone size: -
J gene: TRBJ1-2
D gene: -
V gene: TRBV28
CDR3 DNA: TGTGCCAGCAGTGCGACAGCCTATGGCTACACCTTC
CDR3 protein: CASSATAYGYTF

clone size: -
J gene: TRBJ1-2
D gene: -
V gene: TRBV5-6
CDR3 DNA: TGTGCCAGCAGCTTGGGTGGGGCAGGCTATGGCTACACCTTC
CDR3 protein: CASSLGGAGYGYTF

clone size: -
J gene: TRBJ2-2
D gene: TRBD1
V gene: TRBV5-1
CDR3 DNA: TGCGCCAGCAGCATTACCGGGACAGACACCGGGGAGCTGTTTTTT
CDR3 protein: CASSITGTDTGELFF

clone size: -
J gene: TRBJ1-2
D gene: -
V gene: TRBV5-4
CDR3 DNA: TGTGCCAGCAGCGCCCGGACACCCAACTATGGCTACACCTTC
CDR3 protein: CASSARTPNYGYTF